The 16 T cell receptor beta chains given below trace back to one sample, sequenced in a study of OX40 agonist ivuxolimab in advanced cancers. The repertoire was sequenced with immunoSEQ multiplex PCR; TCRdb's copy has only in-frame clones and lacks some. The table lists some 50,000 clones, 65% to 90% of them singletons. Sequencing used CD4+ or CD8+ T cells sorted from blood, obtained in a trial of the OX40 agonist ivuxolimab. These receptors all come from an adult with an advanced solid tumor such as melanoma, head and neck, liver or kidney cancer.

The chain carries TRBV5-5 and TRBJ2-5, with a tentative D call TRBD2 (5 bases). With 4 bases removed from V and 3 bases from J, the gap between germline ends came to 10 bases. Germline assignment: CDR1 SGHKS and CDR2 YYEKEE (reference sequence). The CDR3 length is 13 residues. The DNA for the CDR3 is TGTGCCAGCAGCCCCCCCGGGAAAGAGACCCAGTACTTC. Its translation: CASSPPGKETQYF.

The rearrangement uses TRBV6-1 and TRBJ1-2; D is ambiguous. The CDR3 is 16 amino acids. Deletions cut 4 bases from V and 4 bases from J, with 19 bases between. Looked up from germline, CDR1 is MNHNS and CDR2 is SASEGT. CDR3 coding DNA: TGTGCCAGCAGTGTCCCCGAGACACTGGTACTCTATGGCTACACCTTC. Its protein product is CASSVPETLVLYGYTF.

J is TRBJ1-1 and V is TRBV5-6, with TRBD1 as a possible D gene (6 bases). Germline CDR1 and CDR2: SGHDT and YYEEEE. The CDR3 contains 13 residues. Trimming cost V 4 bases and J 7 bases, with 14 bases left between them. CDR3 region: CASSPIRTVEAFF. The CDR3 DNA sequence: TGTGCCAGCAGCCCCATCCGGACAGTTGAAGCTTTCTTT.

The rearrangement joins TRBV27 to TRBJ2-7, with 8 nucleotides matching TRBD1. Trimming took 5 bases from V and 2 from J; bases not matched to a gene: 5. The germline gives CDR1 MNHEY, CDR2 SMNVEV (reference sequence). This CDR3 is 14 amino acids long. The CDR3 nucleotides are TGTGCCAGCAGTGCACAGGGGGGACCCTACGAGCAGTACTTC. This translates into CASSAQGGPYEQYF.

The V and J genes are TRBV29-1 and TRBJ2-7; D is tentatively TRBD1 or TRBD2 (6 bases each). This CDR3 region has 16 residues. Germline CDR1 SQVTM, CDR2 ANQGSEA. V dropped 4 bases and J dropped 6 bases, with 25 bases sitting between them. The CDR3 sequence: CSVGPGDGQIPLEQYF. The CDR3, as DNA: TGCAGCGTTGGACCGGGGGACGGACAGATCCCACTCGAGCAGTACTTC.

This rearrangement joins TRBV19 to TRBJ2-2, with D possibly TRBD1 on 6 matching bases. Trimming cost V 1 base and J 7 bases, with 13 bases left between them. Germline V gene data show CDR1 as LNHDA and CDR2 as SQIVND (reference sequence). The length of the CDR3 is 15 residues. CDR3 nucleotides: TGTGCCAGTAGTATAGGAACAGGGTTTTTCGGGGAGCTGTTTTTT. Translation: CASSIGTGFFGELFF.

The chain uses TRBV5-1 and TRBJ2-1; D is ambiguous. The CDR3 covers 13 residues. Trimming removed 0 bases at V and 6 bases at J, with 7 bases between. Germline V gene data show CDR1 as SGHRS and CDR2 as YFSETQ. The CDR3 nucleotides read TGCGCCAGCAGCTTGGGAGAGAGCAATGAGCAGTTCTTC. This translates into CASSLGESNEQFF.

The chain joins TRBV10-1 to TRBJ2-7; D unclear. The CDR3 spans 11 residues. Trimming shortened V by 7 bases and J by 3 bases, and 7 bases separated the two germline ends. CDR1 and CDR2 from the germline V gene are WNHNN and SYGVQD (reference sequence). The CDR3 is CASTDGYEQYF. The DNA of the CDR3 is TGCGCCAGCACCGACGGCTACGAGCAGTACTTC.

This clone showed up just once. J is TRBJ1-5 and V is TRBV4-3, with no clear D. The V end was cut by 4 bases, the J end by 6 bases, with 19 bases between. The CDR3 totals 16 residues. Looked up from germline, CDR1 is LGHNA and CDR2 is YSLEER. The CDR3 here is CASSPSRAPLFQPQHF. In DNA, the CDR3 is TGCGCCAGCAGCCCGTCCCGGGCTCCGCTTTTTCAGCCCCAGCATTTT.

For the CDR3, the DNA is TGCGCCAGCAGCCAAGTACCGGGGTTCTACACCGGGGAGCTGTTTTTT. Amino acid sequence: CASSQVPGFYTGELFF. J is TRBJ2-2 and V is TRBV4-1, with D perhaps matching TRBD2 (5 bases). Trimming took 1 base from V and 3 from J, leaving 12 bases between them. Germline V gene sequence: CDR1 MGHRA, CDR2 YSYEKL. The CDR3 spans 16 residues.

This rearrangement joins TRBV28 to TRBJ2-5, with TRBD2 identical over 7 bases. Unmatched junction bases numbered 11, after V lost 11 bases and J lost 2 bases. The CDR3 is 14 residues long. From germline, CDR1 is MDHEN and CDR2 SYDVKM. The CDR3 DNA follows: TGTGCCGGGGGTAGGCCTAGCGGACAAGAGACCCAGTACTTC. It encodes CAGGRPSGQETQYF.

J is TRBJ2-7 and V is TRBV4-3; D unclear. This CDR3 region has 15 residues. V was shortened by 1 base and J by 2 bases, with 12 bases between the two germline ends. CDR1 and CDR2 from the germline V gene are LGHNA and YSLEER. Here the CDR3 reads CASSQASPTTYEQYF. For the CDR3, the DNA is TGCGCCAGCAGCCAAGCTTCCCCCACAACCTACGAGCAGTACTTC.

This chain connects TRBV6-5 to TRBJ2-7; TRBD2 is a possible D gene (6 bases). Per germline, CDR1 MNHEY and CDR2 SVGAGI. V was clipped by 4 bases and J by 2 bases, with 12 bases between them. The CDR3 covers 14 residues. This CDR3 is CASSLGLRAYEQYF. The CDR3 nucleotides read TGTGCCAGCAGTTTGGGACTTCGAGCCTACGAGCAGTACTTC.

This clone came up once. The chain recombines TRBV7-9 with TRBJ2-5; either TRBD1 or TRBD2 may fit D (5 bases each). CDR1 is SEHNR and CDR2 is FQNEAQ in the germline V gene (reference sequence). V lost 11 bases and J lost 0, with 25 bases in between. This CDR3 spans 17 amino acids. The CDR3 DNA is TGTGCCGAGGGAGTGGGGCCCGAAGACGTGTACCAAGAGACCCAGTACTTC. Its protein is CAEGVGPEDVYQETQYF.

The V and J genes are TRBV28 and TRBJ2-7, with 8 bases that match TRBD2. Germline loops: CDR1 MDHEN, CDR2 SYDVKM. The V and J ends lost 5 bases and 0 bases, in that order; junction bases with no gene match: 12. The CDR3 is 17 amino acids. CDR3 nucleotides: TGTGCCAGCAGTCCCCTCAGAAGCGGGGGCAGCTCCTACGAGCAGTACGTC. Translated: CASSPLRSGGSSYEQYV.

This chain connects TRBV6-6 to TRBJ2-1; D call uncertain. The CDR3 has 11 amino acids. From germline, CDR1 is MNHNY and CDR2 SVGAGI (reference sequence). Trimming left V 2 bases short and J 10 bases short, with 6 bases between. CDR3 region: CASSYGVEQFF. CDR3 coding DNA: TGTGCCAGCAGTTACGGGGTGGAGCAGTTCTTC.